This TCR beta chain was retrieved from a study of cytomegalovirus exposure and HLA in healthy donors. The donors, nominally healthy at sampling, likely had unrecorded immune exposures. Worth noting for this clone: What it binds is unknown.

CDR1 SNHLY and CDR2 FYNNEI come from the germline V gene. Germline trimming cut 3 bases from V and 10 bases from J; bases unmatched to any gene: 10. There are 16 residues in the CDR3. Broader study findings: Many donors shared some public TCRs, even though most TCR sequences were rare. With high specificity and sensitivity, the classifier reportedly diagnosed cytomegalovirus status. In a later analysis, across HLA loci, associated TCR counts were highest for DRB1, lowest for HLA-C.

The PCR was carried out with 60 Vbeta primers and 13 Jbeta primers. The repertoire was sequenced with immunoSEQ multiplex PCR; TCRdb's copy has only in-frame clones and lacks some. The sample shows approximately 270,000 clones, about 80% of them seen only once. Sequencing was performed on PBMCs. This TCR came from a girl aged 2-10 years in good health and CMV-seronegative. The chain links TRBV2 to TRBJ2-1, with 12 nucleotides matching TRBD2. The CDR3 loop is CASSDITRLAGAEQFF. The DNA of the CDR3 is TGTGCCAGCAGTGATATCACCAGACTAGCGGGAGCGGAGCAGTTCTTC.